This is a list of T cell receptor beta chains from one sample in a study of radiation and T cells in renal cell carcinoma. The table came from immunoSEQ multiplex PCR; TCRdb's copy has only in-frame clones and leaves some out. Of about 130,000 clones in the sample, around 90% were seen once. The specimen comprised blood, sampled from a patient whose treatment included radiotherapy and nephrectomy. These receptors all come from a woman in her 70s with renal cell carcinoma. The CDR3 runs from the conserved cysteine through the conserved F or W. D genes are given only for firm matches.

>TRBJ2-1|TRBV10-3|NA
CAISERAGNNEQFF
>TRBJ2-1|TRBV5-4|TRBD1
CASSLAGGAYNEQLF
>TRBJ2-1|TRBV5-1|TRBD1
CASSLDRSYNEQFF
>TRBJ2-5|TRBV10-3|NA
CAISGGGTKRETQYF
>TRBJ1-4|TRBV6-1|NA
CASSEAGVLNEKLFF
>TRBJ1-6|TRBV19|TRBD1
CASSNPGQGESPSLNSPLHF
>TRBJ1-1|TRBV14|NA
CASSQIGGNTEAFF
>TRBJ2-2|TRBV14|NA
CASSQDLAGELFF
>TRBJ1-2|TRBV5-1|TRBD1
CASSPGTVYGNYGYTF
>TRBJ2-7|TRBV19|NA
CASNPDRRGTREQYF
>TRBJ2-7|TRBV9|NA
CASSVDPRAYEQYF
>TRBJ2-3|TRBV5-4|TRBD2
CASSFRTSGQGTDTQYF
>TRBJ1-2|TRBV5-8|TRBD1
CASSARQGRGYGYTF
>TRBJ2-1|TRBV28|TRBD2
CASSSPAGTEQFF
>TRBJ2-7|TRBV6-5|TRBD1
CASSQGQGQYF
>TRBJ2-7|TRBV29-1|NA
CSVRDGSSYEQYF
>TRBJ2-2|TRBV7-2|NA
CASSLEGLVAGELFF
>TRBJ1-1|TRBV4-1|NA
CASSLPGPLNSEAFF
>TRBJ2-6|TRBV27|TRBD2
CASSSPGLAGGNSGANVLTF
>TRBJ1-1|TRBV7-2|NA
CASSLQGSRTEAFF
>TRBJ2-7|TRBV27|NA
CASSPWGGYEQYF
>TRBJ1-2|TRBV7-9|NA
CASSLAWQSYGYTF
>TRBJ2-3|TRBV18|NA
CASSPIGLSSTDTQYF
>TRBJ2-3|TRBV29-1|NA
CSVLNRATDTQYF
>TRBJ1-6|TRBV11-3|NA
CASSLLRDNSPLHF
>TRBJ2-4|TRBV7-2|TRBD1
CASSTGGAGKNIQYF
>TRBJ1-2|TRBV19|NA
CASSITPQGYYGYTF
>TRBJ1-6|TRBV5-8|NA
CASSLGGGTFSSYNSPLHF
>TRBJ1-1|TRBV4-2|NA
CASSQDVRNTEAFF
>TRBJ2-7|TRBV11-1|TRBD1
CASSQGTGPSYEQYF
>TRBJ1-2|TRBV10-3|NA
CAISESTGSRYGYTF
>TRBJ2-3|TRBV19|TRBD1
CASSTWTGGITTDTQYF
>TRBJ2-5|TRBV4-3|NA
CASSQSWAGGMTEYF
>TRBJ1-4|TRBV18|NA
CASSPPGRENEKLFF
>TRBJ1-6|TRBV9|NA
CASSVDHSSYNSPLHF
>TRBJ2-7|TRBV5-1|NA
CASSLGSLVRNEQYF
>TRBJ2-1|TRBV5-4|NA
CASSLPGSTTQFF
>TRBJ2-7|TRBV18|NA
CASSSGGVDEQYF
>TRBJ1-1|TRBV28|TRBD1
CASSLSRQGASEAFF
>TRBJ1-1|TRBV29-1|NA
CSVEVGGDTEAFF
>TRBJ2-7|TRBV28|NA
CASSPSSPLRPTNLYF
>TRBJ2-7|TRBV6-6|NA
CASRILGGGNEQYF
>TRBJ1-2|TRBV6-5|NA
CASSYSGQGNFYGYTF
>TRBJ1-5|TRBV7-9|TRBD1
CASSFSTGVNQPQHF
>TRBJ1-5|TRBV6-1|NA
CASSEVGVGNQPQHF
>TRBJ1-6|TRBV5-6|NA
CASSLLTYSPLHF
>TRBJ1-5|TRBV7-2|NA
CASSGGGNQPQHF
>TRBJ1-2|TRBV28|TRBD1
CASSSPPPGGGLGYTF
>TRBJ1-2|TRBV4-3|NA
CASSQVVTVRNYGYTF
>TRBJ1-2|TRBV5-1|NA
CASTETPNYGYTF
>TRBJ2-3|TRBV7-2|TRBD2
CASSLNWRGTRTDTQYF
>TRBJ2-3|TRBV6-4|NA
CASAPESTDTQYF
>TRBJ2-7|TRBV9|NA
CASSGEEGGIGDEQYF
>TRBJ2-1|TRBV28|NA
CASSSGLVSEQFF
>TRBJ2-3|TRBV30|NA
CAWSDRARRDTQYF
>TRBJ2-5|TRBV19|NA
CASSGSEGMIKRPQYF
>TRBJ1-2|TRBV6-5|NA
CASSYSQGGYGYTF
>TRBJ1-1|TRBV19|NA
CASSIRYRMNTEAFF
>TRBJ2-7|TRBV7-3|TRBD2
CASSLSGGAAWYEQYF
>TRBJ2-7|TRBV6-1|TRBD1
CAGQGAGEQYF